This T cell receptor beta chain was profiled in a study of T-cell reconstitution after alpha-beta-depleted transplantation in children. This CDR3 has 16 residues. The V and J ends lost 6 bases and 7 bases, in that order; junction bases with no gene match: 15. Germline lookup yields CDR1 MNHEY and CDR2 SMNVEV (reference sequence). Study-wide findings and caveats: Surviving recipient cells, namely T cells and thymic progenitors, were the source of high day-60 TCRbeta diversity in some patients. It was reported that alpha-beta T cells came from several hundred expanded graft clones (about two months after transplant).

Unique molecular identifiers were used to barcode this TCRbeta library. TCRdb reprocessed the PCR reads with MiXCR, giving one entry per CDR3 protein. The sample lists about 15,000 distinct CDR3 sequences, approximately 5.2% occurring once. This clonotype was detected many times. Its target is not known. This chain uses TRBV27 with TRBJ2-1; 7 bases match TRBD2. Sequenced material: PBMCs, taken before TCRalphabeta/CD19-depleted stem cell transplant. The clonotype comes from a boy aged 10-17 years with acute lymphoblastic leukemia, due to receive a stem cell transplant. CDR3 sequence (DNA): TGTGCCAGCAGACAAGACGGGAGGCCCGCTGGAAATGAGCAGTTCTTC. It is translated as CASRQDGRPAGNEQFF.